The rows below give T cell receptor beta chains drawn from one sample of a study of T cells in Graves' hyperthyroidism and ophthalmopathy. Each CDR3 protein gets one entry after TCRdb re-called the multiplex PCR reads with MiXCR. The data hold tens of thousands of distinct CDR3 sequences, with approximately 53% observed a single time. Sequenced input: blood. The receptor source for this set is a woman in her sixties or seventies with Graves' ophthalmopathy. Both conserved end residues are part of each CDR3. The D gene is left open where the match is weak. Clone size is not always given. Where it is, it says once, few, many or a class for expanded clones.

J gene,CDR3 length,clone size,D gene,V gene,CDR3 protein,CDR3 DNA
TRBJ2-5,14,many,NA,TRBV5-5,CASSLGQGQETQYF,TGTGCCAGCAGCTTAGGCCAGGGTCAAGAGACCCAGTACTTC
TRBJ1-5,13,many,NA,TRBV11-2,CASSQDTNQPQHF,TGTGCCAGCAGTCAAGACACTAATCAGCCCCAGCATTTT
TRBJ2-3,16,NA,TRBD2,TRBV6-1,CASSEAGSPGGDTQYF,TGTGCCAGCAGTGAAGCCGGGTCACCGGGGGGTGATACGCAGTATTTT
TRBJ2-7,12,many,NA,TRBV5-8,CASSVGIREQYF,TGTGCCAGCAGCGTAGGAATACGGGAGCAGTACTTC
TRBJ2-7,13,many,NA,TRBV7-3,CASSLVQPGEQYF,TGTGCCAGCAGCTTAGTGCAACCGGGGGAGCAGTACTTC
TRBJ1-2,12,NA,NA,TRBV6-1,CASRRRRNGYTF,TGTGCCAGCAGGCGGAGGAGAAATGGCTACACCTTC
TRBJ2-5,18,many,TRBD2,TRBV11-2,CASSPGTSGNTEGETQYF,TGTGCCAGCAGTCCCGGGACTAGCGGGAACACCGAGGGAGAGACCCAGTACTTC
TRBJ2-2,16,many,NA,TRBV28,CASSSGLGVFAGELFF,TGTGCCAGCAGTTCCGGTCTGGGCGTATTTGCCGGGGAGCTGTTTTTT
TRBJ1-1,15,NA,NA,TRBV6-4,CASSDWTEANTEAFF,TGTGCCAGCAGTGACTGGACAGAGGCCAACACTGAAGCTTTCTTT
TRBJ2-7,14,many,NA,TRBV7-6,CASSLREGAHEQYF,TGTGCCAGCAGCTTACGGGAGGGGGCCCACGAGCAGTACTTC
TRBJ2-1,16,many,TRBD1,TRBV2,CASSEAVGGGYNEQFF,TGTGCCAGCAGTGAAGCGGTAGGGGGCGGCTACAATGAGCAGTTCTTC
TRBJ1-2,14,NA,TRBD1,TRBV2,CASRDLGQTAFYTF,TGTGCCAGCAGAGATTTGGGACAGACGGCTTTCTACACCTTC
TRBJ2-5,14,many,NA,TRBV20-1,CSARGTSYQETQYF,TGCAGTGCTAGAGGGACATCTTACCAAGAGACCCAGTACTTC
TRBJ2-3,14,many,NA,TRBV5-6,CASRRWGSTDTQYF,TGTGCCAGCAGGCGGTGGGGGAGCACAGATACGCAGTATTTT
TRBJ2-1,17,many,TRBD2,TRBV7-2,CASSLTVSGGAGNEQFF,TGTGCCAGCAGCTTAACCGTCAGCGGGGGGGCCGGTAATGAGCAGTTCTTC
TRBJ2-5,14,many,NA,TRBV15,CATSRDRGKETQYF,TGTGCCACCAGCAGAGACCGGGGGAAAGAGACCCAGTACTTC
TRBJ2-1,17,NA,TRBD2,TRBV7-2,CASSLTGLAGAYNEQFF,TGTGCCAGCAGCCTGACGGGACTAGCGGGGGCCTACAATGAGCAGTTCTTC
TRBJ1-5,15,NA,NA,TRBV20-1,CSARDVRGFHQPQHF,TGCAGTGCTAGAGATGTGAGGGGTTTTCATCAGCCCCAGCATTTT
TRBJ2-7,12,NA,TRBD1,TRBV20-1,CSTGTGGYEQYF,TGCAGTACCGGGACAGGGGGCTACGAGCAGTACTTC
TRBJ1-5,12,NA,NA,TRBV5-1,CTSSSGEGPQHF,TGCACCAGCAGCTCGGGAGAGGGGCCCCAGCATTTT
TRBJ2-1,16,NA,TRBD2,TRBV24-1,CATSSGTSGNYNEQFF,TGTGCCACCAGCTCCGGGACTAGCGGGAACTACAATGAGCAGTTCTTC
TRBJ2-7,15,NA,NA,TRBV11-1,CASSLVFRDTYEQYF,TGTGCCAGCAGCTTAGTCTTTAGGGACACCTACGAGCAGTACTTC
TRBJ2-5,16,many,NA,TRBV5-1,CASSLEVAEYQETQYF,TGCGCCAGCAGCTTGGAAGTAGCGGAGTACCAAGAGACCCAGTACTTC
TRBJ2-1,11,NA,NA,TRBV24-1,CATRDYNEQFF,TGTGCCACCCGGGACTACAATGAGCAGTTCTTC
TRBJ1-3,15,NA,NA,TRBV10-1,CAISRDINSGNTIYF,TGTGCCATCAGCCGGGACATAAACTCTGGCAACACCATATATTTT
TRBJ2-3,14,NA,NA,TRBV2,CASSEISTTDTQYF,TGTGCCAGCAGTGAAATTTCTACCACAGATACGCAGTATTTT
TRBJ1-1,13,many,NA,TRBV18,CASSSSGNTEAFF,TGTGCCAGCTCATCGTCAGGGAACACTGAAGCTTTCTTT
TRBJ2-7,14,NA,TRBD2,TRBV20-1,CSATGLAGGYEQYF,TGCAGTGCTACCGGACTAGCGGGGGGTTACGAGCAGTACTTC
TRBJ2-3,15,many,TRBD1,TRBV20-1,CSANKRTGTTDTQYF,TGCAGTGCTAACAAACGGACAGGTACCACAGATACGCAGTATTTT
TRBJ2-7,14,many,NA,TRBV4-2,CASRMVQTSYEQYF,TGTGCCAGCAGGATGGTCCAAACCTCCTACGAGCAGTACTTC
TRBJ2-3,20,NA,TRBD1,TRBV6-4,CASSQSGRDGQGVLTDTQYF,TGTGCCAGCAGCCAATCGGGTCGCGATGGACAGGGGGTATTGACAGATACGCAGTATTTT
TRBJ1-4,16,NA,TRBD1,TRBV6-1,CASSEGAGGGGEKLFF,TGTGCCAGCAGTGAAGGAGCAGGGGGCGGTGGGGAAAAACTGTTTTTT
TRBJ1-5,17,many,TRBD1,TRBV5-6,CASSPPSGQGSNQPQHF,TGTGCCAGCAGCCCACCTTCTGGACAGGGAAGCAATCAGCCCCAGCATTTT
TRBJ2-2,14,NA,NA,TRBV29-1,CSVMYGILTGELFF,TGCAGCGTCATGTACGGAATATTAACCGGGGAGCTGTTTTTT
TRBJ2-7,15,NA,TRBD1,TRBV11-2,CTSSQQGQGSYEQYF,TGTACCAGCAGCCAACAAGGACAGGGGTCATACGAGCAGTACTTT
TRBJ2-6,18,many,TRBD1,TRBV15,CATSRRTGHYSGANVLTF,TGTGCCACCAGCAGGAGGACAGGGCATTACTCTGGGGCCAACGTCCTGACTTTC
TRBJ1-1,17,NA,TRBD1,TRBV5-5,CASSTEQGLYTNTEAFF,TGTGCCAGCAGCACTGAACAGGGGCTTTATACGAACACTGAAGCTTTCTTT
TRBJ2-7,16,many,TRBD1,TRBV7-3,CASSLDTGTGSYEQYF,TGTGCCAGCAGCTTGGATACCGGGACAGGGAGCTACGAGCAGTACTTC
TRBJ2-5,15,many,NA,TRBV6-2/TRBV6-3,CASSPAGTHQETQYF,TGTGCCAGCAGTCCCGCCGGGACACATCAAGAGACCCAGTACTTC
TRBJ2-7,16,NA,TRBD1,TRBV5-8,CASSLGAAQGAYEQYF,TGTGCCAGCAGCTTGGGGGCTGCGCAGGGGGCCTACGAGCAGTACTTC
TRBJ1-2,13,once,NA,TRBV9,CASSVAEIRGYTF,TGTGCCAGCAGCGTAGCAGAAATCCGCGGCTACACCTTC
TRBJ1-5,14,NA,TRBD1,TRBV5-5,CASSYGQGAKPQHF,TGTGCCAGCAGCTACGGACAGGGGGCTAAGCCCCAGCATTTT
TRBJ2-1,16,many,NA,TRBV3-1,CASSRTGTRTYNEQFF,TGTGCCAGCAGCCGTACCGGGACCCGGACCTACAATGAGCAGTTCTTC
TRBJ2-1,17,NA,NA,TRBV25-1,CASSARDLQGPSHEQFF,TGTGCCAGCAGTGCTAGAGATCTCCAGGGCCCTTCGCATGAGCAGTTCTTC
TRBJ2-1,18,many,TRBD2,TRBV6-2/TRBV6-3,CASSYYPPEMGGYNEQFF,TGTGCCAGCAGTTACTACCCCCCGGAGATGGGGGGGTACAATGAGCAGTTCTTC
TRBJ1-1,14,NA,NA,TRBV2,CASRTTVMNTEAFF,TGTGCCAGCAGGACTACAGTGATGAACACTGAAGCTTTCTTT
TRBJ1-1,15,NA,NA,TRBV11-2,CASSSPKGTNTEAFF,TGTGCCAGCAGCTCCCCAAAGGGCACGAACACTGAAGCTTTCTTT
TRBJ1-1,17,many,NA,TRBV6-6,CASIGVGAPPKDTEAFF,TGTGCCAGCATAGGGGTGGGGGCGCCGCCAAAAGACACTGAAGCTTTCTTT
TRBJ1-2,15,NA,TRBD1,TRBV29-1,CSVDGWDSTNYGYTF,TGCAGCGTTGATGGCTGGGACAGCACTAACTATGGCTACACCTTC
TRBJ1-6,16,many,NA,TRBV20-1,CSARDNPSSYNSPLHF,TGCAGTGCTAGGGACAACCCGAGCTCCTATAATTCACCCCTCCACTTT
TRBJ2-2,16,many,TRBD2,TRBV12-3/TRBV12-4,CASSPRLAGNTGELFF,TGTGCCAGCAGTCCGAGACTAGCGGGGAACACCGGGGAGCTGTTTTTT
TRBJ1-2,15,many,NA,TRBV11-2,CASSLASGGRKGYTF,TGTGCCAGCAGCTTAGCAAGTGGGGGCAGAAAAGGCTACACCTTC
TRBJ1-1,13,NA,NA,TRBV20-1,CSARDGVNTEAFF,TGCAGTGCTAGAGACGGAGTGAACACTGAAGCTTTCTTT
TRBJ2-1,13,NA,NA,TRBV5-1,CAGTLQGYNEQFF,TGCGCCGGCACCTTGCAGGGGTACAATGAGCAGTTCTTC
TRBJ2-5,15,NA,TRBD1,TRBV20-1,CSATTRQGDQETQYF,TGCAGTGCCACTACCAGGCAGGGGGACCAAGAGACCCAGTACTTC
TRBJ2-1,16,NA,NA,TRBV6-4,CASSATSLSSYNEQFF,TGTGCCAGCAGTGCTACCTCATTGAGCTCCTACAATGAGCAGTTCTTC